One and the same sample provided the 14 T cell receptor beta chains below, sequenced in a study of shared clonotypes between healthy human individuals. Repertoires were generated with immunoSEQ multiplex PCR, while TCRdb's copy carries only in-frame clones and drops some. The sample has 2 million to 2.5 million clones, about 94% seen once. The specimen was naive CD4+ T cells sorted from blood. Subset meaning: CD45RA+ positively selected. All receptors come from a man aged 18 to 35 in good health.

The V call is TRBV7-2, the J call TRBJ2-2, with 11 bases fitting TRBD2. This CDR3 contains 18 residues. Germline V CDR1 and CDR2: SGHTA, FQGNSA. V lost 5 bases and J lost 1; bases outside the gene matches: 9. The CDR3 sequence is CASSDLSGRAVNTGELFF. CDR3 sequence (DNA): TGTGCCAGCAGCGACCTTAGCGGGAGGGCCGTGAACACCGGGGAGCTGTTTTTT. The full variable domain, in which reference TRBV7-2 and TRBJ2-2 provide the parts outside the CDR3, is GAGVSQSPSNKVTEKGKDVELRCDPISGHTALYWYRQSLGQGLEFLIYFQGNSAPDKSGLPSDRFSAERTGGSVSTLTIQRTQQEDSAVYLCASSDLSGRAVNTGELFFGEGSRLTVL.

The genes are TRBV6-1 and TRBJ1-2; maybe TRBD1 (5 bases). The germline V gene has CDR1 MNHNS and CDR2 SASEGT. V was pared by 1 base and J by 4 bases, with 10 bases between. CDR3 length: 14 amino acids. The DNA of the CDR3 is TGTGCCAGCAGTGAAGAAGGGGCAGCCTATGGCTACACCTTC. Translating it yields CASSEEGAAYGYTF.

This clone showed up just once. The chain is built from TRBV2 and TRBJ1-2; tentatively, D is TRBD1 (5 bases). V lost 5 bases and J 2 bases, leaving 9 bases between the germline ends. This CDR3 contains 13 residues. The germline V gene encodes CDR1 SNHLY and CDR2 FYNNEI. The CDR3: CASSKDSNYGYTF. For the CDR3, the DNA is TGTGCCAGCAGTAAAGACAGCAACTATGGCTACACCTTC.

Worth noting for this clone: Distinct nucleotide sequences in the sample also encode this CDR3. The V call is TRBV5-1, the J call TRBJ2-7, with 8 nucleotides matching TRBD1. The V gene end was trimmed by 0 bases and the J gene end by 4 bases; junction bases not matched to a gene: 3. Looked up from germline, CDR1 is SGHRS and CDR2 is YFSETQ. This CDR3 is 14 amino acids long. CDR3 region: CASSLGQGLYEQYF. The CDR3 nucleotides are TGCGCCAGCAGCTTGGGACAGGGGCTTTACGAGCAGTACTTC.

A remark on this clone: This sample also contains other DNA sequences that code for the same CDR3. The chain couples TRBV2 to TRBJ2-7; D uncertain. Trimming took off 5 bases at V and 5 bases at J, with 7 bases between the two ends. The germline V gene has CDR1 SNHLY and CDR2 FYNNEI. The CDR3 length is 11 residues. CDR3 region: CASSPSHEQYF. The CDR3 nucleotides read TGTGCCAGCAGTCCATCCCACGAGCAGTACTTC. Combining the CDR3 with reference TRBV2 and TRBJ2-7 gives the whole variable domain EPEVTQTPSHQVTQMGQEVILRCVPISNHLYFYWYRQILGQKVEFLVSFYNNEISEKSEIFDDQFSVERPDGSNFTLKIRSTKLEDSAMYFCASSPSHEQYFGPGTRLTVT.

V gene TRBV28 combines with J gene TRBJ1-5; the D is unclear. This CDR3 spans 12 amino acids. CDR1 MDHEN and CDR2 SYDVKM come from the germline V gene. With 7 bases removed from V and 2 bases from J, the gap between germline ends came to 6 bases. Written as DNA, the CDR3 is TGTGCCAGCAACAATGGCAATCAGCCCCAGCATTTT. Translation gives CASNNGNQPQHF.

This clone is a singleton in its sample. The gene calls are TRBV28 and TRBJ2-7; D gene unclear. The CDR3 length is 14 residues. Between the trimmed V and J ends, which lost 2 bases and 3 bases, there was a span of 11 bases. Germline V CDR1 and CDR2: MDHEN, SYDVKM. This CDR3 reads CASSLRQPGYEQYF. CDR3 nucleotide sequence: TGTGCCAGCAGTTTACGACAACCGGGCTACGAGCAGTACTTC.

This clone came up once. The V and J genes are TRBV10-1 and TRBJ2-5; 9 bases match TRBD2. This CDR3 is 16 amino acids long. CDR1 WNHNN and CDR2 SYGVQD come from the germline V gene (reference sequence). J was trimmed by 4 bases and V by 3 bases; bases with no gene match: 9. CDR3 in DNA: TGCGCCAGCAGTGATTCTTTGCGGGAGGGCCGAGAGACCCAGTACTTC. Residues: CASSDSLREGRETQYF.

A remark on this clone: At the DNA level, this CDR3 is encoded by other sequences in the same sample as well. V usage is TRBV6-5 and J usage is TRBJ2-7; 9 nucleotides align to TRBD2. Trimming at V came to 5 bases and at J to 2 bases, leaving 7 bases not matched to a gene. This CDR3 contains 15 residues. Germline assignment: CDR1 MNHEY and CDR2 SVGAGI. The CDR3 reads CASSPPRGRAYEQYF. The CDR3 region has the DNA TGTGCCAGCAGTCCCCCACGCGGGAGGGCCTACGAGCAGTACTTC.

The chain uses TRBV4-1 and TRBJ1-5; D possibly corresponds to TRBD1 (6 bases). The V and J ends lost 0 bases and 4 bases respectively, with 13 bases between them. This CDR3 region has 16 residues. Germline V lookup: CDR1 MGHRA, CDR2 YSYEKL. As DNA, the CDR3 is TGCGCCAGCAGCCAAGATGAACAGGGAAGAAATCAGCCCCAGCATTTT. As protein: CASSQDEQGRNQPQHF.

The J gene is TRBJ2-2, the V gene TRBV10-3; perhaps TRBD1 as D (6 bases). The CDR3 consists of 14 residues. Deletions cut 7 bases from V and 1 base from J, with 10 bases between. Germline CDR1 is ENHRY and CDR2 is SYGVKD. CDR3 coding DNA: TGTGCCATCAAGCGGACAGAGAACACCGGGGAGCTGTTTTTT. This gives the protein CAIKRTENTGELFF.

V is TRBV2 and J is TRBJ2-5; unclear D gene. CDR1 SNHLY and CDR2 FYNNEI come from the germline V gene. Trimming stripped 6 bases from V and 5 bases from J, with 13 bases between. CDR3 length: 13 amino acids. The CDR3 DNA reads as TGTGCCAGCAGGTCGGGTAGGACGGAGACCCAGTACTTC. The encoded protein is CASRSGRTETQYF.

Remarks on this clone: Other DNA sequences within the sample encode an identical CDR3. This chain links TRBV2 with TRBJ2-6; D may be TRBD1 (6 bases). This CDR3 spans 15 amino acids. V was shortened by 6 bases and J by 0 bases, with 9 bases between the two germline ends. The germline CDR1 and CDR2 sequences are SNHLY and FYNNEI. CDR3 loop: CASSEQGSGANVLTF. Here the CDR3 DNA reads TGTGCCAGCAGCGAACAGGGCTCTGGGGCCAACGTCCTGACTTTC.

J is TRBJ1-1 and V is TRBV10-1, with D possibly matching TRBD1 (5 bases). CDR1 is WNHNN and CDR2 is SYGVQD in the germline V gene (reference sequence). This CDR3 has 16 residues. Trimming took 10 bases from V and 1 from J, leaving 22 bases between them. Here the CDR3 reads CATISQAGHPNTEAFF. As DNA, the CDR3 is TGCGCCACCATTTCCCAAGCAGGACACCCGAACACTGAAGCTTTCTTT.